This T cell receptor (beta chain) was captured by sequencing in a study of neurological immune-mediated disorders. Study context: In a group of roughly 35 multiple sclerosis patients, roughly 31 had the relapsing-remitting type and 3 had the secondary progressive type.

Points from the study as a whole: The study found no CDR3 amino acid sequences shared by expanded clones across subjects, suggesting private repertoires in all groups. One related-CDR3 cluster, identified by phylogenetic grouping, held the repertoires of 18 of 34 multiple sclerosis patients and was a possible signature.

This clonotype was recorded many times. Its antigen is not known. Template-switch 5'RACE cDNA synthesis added a 10-nucleotide unique molecular identifier. Each CDR3 protein gets one entry after TCRdb re-called the 5' RACE reads with MiXCR. The data contain about 55,000 distinct CDR3 sequences, over 4% of them singletons. This receptor was taken from a man aged 50 to 59 with multiple sclerosis. Sequenced input: PBMCs.

The CDR3 spells CASADGARSDNEQFF. In DNA form, the CDR3 reads TGCGCCAGCGCCGATGGCGCCCGTTCGGACAATGAGCAGTTCTTC. This chain uses TRBV10-2 with TRBJ2-1; unclear D gene. Germline V gene data show CDR1 as WSHSY and CDR2 as SAAADI. V lost 8 bases to trimming and J lost 5 bases, with 19 bases between them. There are 15 residues in the CDR3.